These 11 T cell receptor beta chains originate from one sample sequenced in a study of blood T cell repertoires in COVID-19. Using immunoSEQ multiplex PCR, the repertoire was profiled, and TCRdb retains in-frame clones only, with some absent. Among 230,000 or so clones listed, approximately 82% were seen once. The sequenced sample was peripheral blood. Receptors were obtained from a man aged 40-49 years with active or convalescent COVID-19.

The genes are TRBV24-1 and TRBJ1-1; 9 positions agree with TRBD1. The CDR3 length is 13 residues. Germline values: CDR1 KGHDR, CDR2 SFDVKD. V lost 10 bases, J lost 3 bases, and 5 bases stayed unmatched. This chain's CDR3 is CATAQGAHTEAFF. The CDR3 DNA reads as TGTGCCACGGCACAGGGGGCCCACACTGAAGCTTTCTTT.

This chain links TRBV4-2 with TRBJ1-4; tentative D call: TRBD1 (5 bases). This CDR3 region has 15 residues. CDR1 and CDR2 (germline): LGHNA, YNFKEQ. Between the trimmed V and J ends, which lost 0 bases and 8 bases, there was a span of 13 bases. The CDR3 coding sequence is TGTGCCAGCAGCCAAGAAGGTCAGGGAGGGGAAAAACTGTTTTTT. Translation gives CASSQEGQGGEKLFF.

This rearrangement joins TRBV24-1 to TRBJ2-1, with TRBD1 matching 7 bases. The ends lost 9 bases at V and 7 bases at J; junction bases unmatched: 8. The CDR3 runs 13 residues. Germline V lookup: CDR1 KGHDR, CDR2 SFDVKD. CDR3 bases: TGTGCCACCTCCGAGGGGGCAGCTAATGAGCAGTTCTTC. Translation: CATSEGAANEQFF.

The rearrangement uses TRBV11-3 and TRBJ2-2; 9 nucleotides align to TRBD1. The V gene end was trimmed by 9 bases and the J gene end by 2 bases; junction bases not matched to a gene: 4. Germline values: CDR1 SGHNT, CDR2 YENEEA. The CDR3 contains 14 residues. The CDR3 DNA follows: TGTGCCAGTATGACAGGGGGAAACACCGGGGAGCTGTTTTTT. Its protein is CASMTGGNTGELFF.

This chain joins TRBV21-1 and TRBJ1-5; the table calls TRBD1, which could not be checked here. TRBV21-1 is designated a pseudogene. The CDR3 totals 12 residues. The CDR3, as DNA: TGTGCCAGCAGCACACGGCAGGAGCCCCAGCATTTT. The encoded protein is CASSTRQEPQHF.

The chain combines TRBV6-2 or TRBV6-3 with TRBJ2-7; maybe TRBD1 (6 bases). Germline CDR1 and CDR2: MNHEY and SVGEGT. The CDR3 has 13 amino acids. The V end was cut by 5 bases, the J end by 4 bases, with 12 bases between. CDR3 DNA: TGTGCCAGCAGTCCGACACAGGGATACGAGCAGTACTTC. Protein: CASSPTQGYEQYF.

This clone occurred once. V gene TRBV4-3 combines with J gene TRBJ2-2; TRBD2 agrees at 8 bases. The CDR3 is 14 residues long. Trimming took 6 bases from V and 5 from J; bases not matched to a gene: 5. Per germline, CDR1 LGHNA and CDR2 YSLEER. The CDR3 loop reads CASSRGGNTGELFF. In DNA, the CDR3 is TGCGCCAGCAGTCGGGGGGGCAATACCGGGGAGCTGTTTTTT.

The rearrangement uses TRBV6-5 and TRBJ2-1; 14 bases are shared with TRBD2. The CDR3 is 14 residues long. The germline V gene has CDR1 MNHEY and CDR2 SVGAGI. V gave up 6 bases and J gave up 12 bases; unmatched junction bases: 7. CDR3 loop: CASSGTSGSVRQFF. CDR3 in DNA: TGTGCCAGCAGCGGGACTAGCGGGAGTGTGAGGCAGTTCTTC.

Ten or more counts support this clone. The chain joins TRBV5-1 to TRBJ1-1; 10 bases map to TRBD1. The J segment lost 3 bases and the V segment lost 6 bases, leaving 2 bases of the junction unmatched. Germline CDR1 SGHRS, CDR2 YFSETQ. This CDR3 contains 13 residues. CDR3 protein: CASTGQGHTEAFF. The CDR3, as DNA: TGCGCCAGCACGGGACAGGGGCACACTGAAGCTTTCTTT.

This chain uses TRBV7-9 with TRBJ2-2, with 9 bases fitting TRBD1. Germline V lookup: CDR1 SEHNR, CDR2 FQNEAQ (reference sequence). After removal of 6 bases from V and 3 bases from J, the junction contained 8 bases not matched to a gene. The CDR3 is made up of 16 amino acids. The chain's CDR3 is CASRSTGGGHTGELFF. The DNA for the CDR3 is TGTGCCAGCAGATCTACAGGGGGCGGTCACACCGGGGAGCTGTTTTTT.

The rearrangement joins TRBV6-2 or TRBV6-3 to TRBJ2-7; possible D gene TRBD2, 6 bases. CDR3 length: 16 residues. In germline, CDR1 is MNHEY, CDR2 SVGEGT. V was cut by 0 bases and J by 2 bases, with 14 bases left in between. The CDR3 region has the DNA TGTGCCAGCAGTTACTCTCCCGGGACTCCTACCTACGAGCAGTACTTC. Its translation is CASSYSPGTPTYEQYF.